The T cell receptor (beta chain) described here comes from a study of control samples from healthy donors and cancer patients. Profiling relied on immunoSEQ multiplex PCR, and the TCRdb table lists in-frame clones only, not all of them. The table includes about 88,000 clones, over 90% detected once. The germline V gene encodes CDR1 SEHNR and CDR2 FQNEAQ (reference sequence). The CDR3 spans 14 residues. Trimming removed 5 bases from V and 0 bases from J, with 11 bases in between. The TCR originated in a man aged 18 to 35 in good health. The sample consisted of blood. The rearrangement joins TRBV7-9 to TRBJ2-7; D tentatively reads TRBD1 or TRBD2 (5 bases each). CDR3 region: CASSPPGTSYEQYF. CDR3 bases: TGTGCCAGCAGCCCCCCCGGGACCTCCTACGAGCAGTACTTC. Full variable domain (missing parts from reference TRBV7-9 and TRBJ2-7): DTGVSQNPRHKITKRGQNVTFRCDPISEHNRLYWYRQTLGQGPEFLTYFQNEAQLEKSRLLSDRFSAERPKGSFSTLEIQRTEQGDSAMYLCASSPPGTSYEQYFGPGTRLTVT.